This TCR beta chain was sequenced during a study of CD8+ T cells in alopecia areata. Study context: Tofacitinib therapy took 6 to 18 months; 6 months off drug came after.

The CDR3 contains 16 residues. The ends lost 0 bases at V and 4 bases at J; junction bases unmatched: 4. From germline, CDR1 is MNHEY and CDR2 SMNVEV (reference sequence). Sequencing relied on a cDNA template that was reverse transcribed from extracted RNA. The repertoire was sequenced with immunoSEQ multiplex PCR; TCRdb's copy has only in-frame clones and lacks some. The data hold over 100,000 clones, with approximately 49% observed a single time. Regarding this clone: Its target is unknown.

It was from alopecia areata patients that lesional scalp punch biopsies and peripheral blood were collected. Overall study results and limits: Scalp samples also yield sequences from resident alphabeta T cells of normal skin.

The sequences come from CD8+ T cells sorted from blood, collected at week 0. This chain links TRBV27 with TRBJ2-1; TRBD2 agrees at 9 bases. The TCR originated in a human donor with alopecia areata. The CDR3 DNA follows: TGTGCCAGCAGTTTATCGTTAGCGGGGGTATACAATGAGCAGTTCTTC. It yields the protein CASSLSLAGVYNEQFF.